This entry describes one TCR beta chain. The data belong to a study of cytomegalovirus exposure and HLA in healthy donors. Primers included in the PCR were 60 Vbeta and 13 Jbeta primers. TCRdb's copy holds only in-frame clones and misses some; the assay was immunoSEQ multiplex PCR. The profile shows around 160,000 clones, 73% of them singletons. The V and J ends lost 1 base and 8 bases respectively, with 12 bases between them. Germline loops: CDR1 LGHNA, CDR2 YSLEER. The CDR3 consists of 15 residues. The sequencing input was PBMCs. This receptor was identified in a woman between 18 and 29 years old in good health and CMV-seronegative. The chain uses TRBV4-3 and TRBJ1-6; D unresolved. The CDR3: CASSQGLSTYSPLHF. The CDR3 nucleotides read TGCGCCAGCAGCCAAGGCCTGAGCACCTATTCACCCCTCCACTTT.